The sequence of this T cell receptor beta chain was determined in a study of OX40 agonist ivuxolimab in advanced cancers. General study results and limits: More expanded clones were found, on average, in CD8+ than in CD4+ T cells.

The V gene's germline CDR1 is SQVTM and CDR2 ANQGSEA. The CDR3 has 17 amino acids. V lost 5 bases, J lost 5 bases, and 13 bases stayed unmatched. Only in-frame clones appear in the TCRdb table, and some are missing; sequencing was by immunoSEQ multiplex PCR. The sample lists over 30,000 clones, roughly 91% seen once, with around 4.2% in the top ten. This clone was recorded only once. Its specificity is unknown. The sample consisted of CD4+ or CD8+ T cells sorted from blood, taken in a trial of the OX40 agonist ivuxolimab. The chain links TRBV29-1 to TRBJ2-1; 12 nucleotides align to TRBD2. The sequence derives from an adult with an advanced solid tumor such as melanoma, head and neck, liver or kidney cancer. CDR3 residues: CSVSGLAGRNLNNEQFF. As DNA, the CDR3 is TGCAGCGTTTCCGGACTAGCGGGAAGGAATCTTAACAATGAGCAGTTCTTC.